This T cell receptor (beta chain) was captured in a study of cytomegalovirus exposure and HLA in healthy donors. Trimming removed 4 bases from V and 5 bases from J; junction bases left unmatched: 8. CDR3 size: 14 residues. Germline loops: CDR1 SGHNT, CDR2 YYREEE (reference sequence). PCR employed 60 Vbeta and 13 Jbeta primers. This table comes from immunoSEQ multiplex PCR, and its TCRdb copy is limited to in-frame clones, with some not included. Of about 100,000 clones listed, around two thirds are singletons. V and J are TRBV5-4 and TRBJ1-1, with TRBD1 matching 7 bases. The material sequenced was PBMCs. The sequence came from a man aged 45-65 years in good health and CMV-seropositive. The CDR3 protein is CASSPRGGDTEAFF. CDR3 nucleotides: TGTGCCAGCAGCCCCCGAGGGGGCGATACTGAAGCTTTCTTT.